These 6 T cell receptor beta chains originate from one sample sequenced in a study of response to subunit inactivated influenza vaccine. TCRdb ran MiXCR on the RT-PCR reads and lists one entry per CDR3 protein. This repertoire shows 500,000 to 600,000 distinct CDR3 sequences, around 8% found once; its top ten account for 13%. Sequencing was performed on PBMCs from blood, taken less than 25 months after vaccination. These receptors came from a man aged 45-69 years who received an inactivated influenza vaccine.

The table lists this clonotype with many counts. V gene TRBV29-1 combines with J gene TRBJ2-5, with a possible D match to TRBD2 (5 bases). Germline values: CDR1 SQVTM, CDR2 ANQGSEA. V lost 7 bases, J lost 2 bases, and 11 bases lay in between. The CDR3 totals 12 residues. This CDR3 is CSADGVQETQYF. CDR3 sequence (DNA): TGCAGCGCTGACGGGGTACAAGAGACCCAGTACTTC.

This clonotype is a singleton in its sample. J is TRBJ1-5 and V is TRBV23-1; a weak D match, TRBD1 (6 bases). TRBV23-1 is assigned to the ORF class and has an uncertain function. This CDR3 contains 16 residues. Trimming stripped 4 bases from V and 2 bases from J, with 15 bases between. CDR3: CASSRWGALGNQPQHF. CDR3 DNA: TGCGCCAGCAGTCGGTGGGGGGCTTTGGGCAATCAGCCCCAGCATTTT.

This clonotype was observed a handful of times. V and J are TRBV9 and TRBJ2-5; 10 bases line up with TRBD2. J lost 3 bases, V lost 4 bases, and 6 bases had no gene match. This CDR3 is built from 15 residues. The germline CDR1 and CDR2 sequences are SGDLS and YYNGEE. The CDR3 protein is CASSYGTSDKETQYF. CDR3 DNA: TGTGCCAGCAGCTACGGGACTAGCGACAAAGAGACCCAGTACTTC.

This clonotype was counted at least ten times. The V and J genes are TRBV7-9 and TRBJ1-2, with a possible D match to TRBD1 (6 bases). The CDR3 runs 14 residues. Germline V gene data show CDR1 as SEHNR and CDR2 as FQNEAQ (reference sequence). Trimming stripped 2 bases from V and 6 bases from J, with 13 bases between. The CDR3 sequence: CASSLSGEADGYTF. The CDR3 nucleotides are TGTGCCAGCAGCTTATCAGGGGAAGCTGATGGCTACACCTTC.

This clonotype was recorded many times. The chain couples TRBV7-9 to TRBJ1-2, with a weak D call TRBD1 (5 bases). Per germline, CDR1 SEHNR and CDR2 FQNEAQ (reference sequence). The germline V and J ends were trimmed by 0 bases and 4 bases, with 6 bases remaining between them. The CDR3 runs to 13 residues. The CDR3 bases are TGTGCCAGCAGCTTAGCCGGGGGCTATGGCTACACCTTC. It is translated as CASSLAGGYGYTF. The full variable domain, in which reference TRBV7-9 and TRBJ1-2 provide the parts outside the CDR3, is DTGVSQNPRHKITKRGQNVTFRCDPISEHNRLYWYRQTLGQGPEFLTYFQNEAQLEKSRLLSDRFSAERPKGSFSTLEIQRTEQGDSAMYLCASSLAGGYGYTFGSGTRLTVV.

The chain employs TRBV18 and TRBJ2-7, with 7 bases that match TRBD1. The germline V gene encodes CDR1 KGHSH and CDR2 LQKENI. CDR3 length: 13 residues. The V and J ends lost 8 bases and 3 bases, in that order; junction bases with no gene match: 7. The CDR3 loop reads CASATGLDYEQYF. In DNA, the CDR3 is TGTGCCAGCGCGACAGGGTTGGACTACGAGCAGTACTTC.